What follows are 6 T cell receptor beta chains derived from one specimen sequenced in a study of shared clonotypes between healthy human individuals (dated by TCRdb to about 2020). Libraries were made using the immunoSEQ multiplex PCR assay. Sourced from immuneACCESS, this table was stored by TCRdb with only in-frame sequences that have V and J called. A share of the clones is absent; for the studies checked, an unresolved V gene accounts for under half, and the remainder has no known explanation. The sample table contains more than 2 million clones; only one count was recorded for about 95% of them. Clones ranked in the top ten supply roughly 1% of the sample. CD8 naive samples consisted of CD45RO-negative cells that were positively selected for CCR7, yielding a CD45RA+CCR7+ population without TemRA cells. The specimen sequenced was naive CD8+ T cells sorted from blood. The cell subset or site label, read with the paper, signifies: CD45RA+CCR7+. These receptors came from a man between 18 and 29 years old in good health.

The chain recombines TRBV6-5 with TRBJ2-1; 10 nucleotides align to TRBD2. Germline V gene data show CDR1 as MNHEY and CDR2 as SVGAGI. The ends lost 3 bases at V and 7 bases at J; junction bases unmatched: 6. The CDR3 loop spans 15 amino acids. CDR3 nucleotide sequence: TGTGCCAGCAGTTATGAACTAGCGGGGCTTAATGAGCAGTTCTTC. Amino acids: CASSYELAGLNEQFF.

This sequence joins TRBV5-6 and TRBJ1-1; unclear D gene. Germline loops: CDR1 SGHDT, CDR2 YYEEEE. V lost 5 bases and J 4 bases, leaving 12 bases between the germline ends. This CDR3 is built from 13 residues. Written as DNA, the CDR3 is TGTGCCAGCAGTACCGGAGGTATCACTGAAGCTTTCTTT. Its protein product is CASSTGGITEAFF.

The chain joins TRBV9 to TRBJ2-1; D is perhaps TRBD2 (6 bases). Deletions cut 4 bases from V and 2 bases from J, with 16 bases between. The V gene's germline CDR1 is SGDLS and CDR2 YYNGEE. The CDR3 loop spans 16 amino acids. The CDR3 spells CASSPNPGTAYNEQFF. The CDR3 DNA reads TGTGCCAGCAGCCCTAATCCCGGGACTGCCTACAATGAGCAGTTCTTC. Variable domain in full (rest from reference TRBV9 and TRBJ2-1): DSGVTQTPKHLITATGQRVTLRCSPRSGDLSVYWYQQSLDQGLQFLIQYYNGEERAKGNILERFSAQQFPDLHSELNLSSLELGDSALYFCASSPNPGTAYNEQFFGPGTRLTVL.

Points on this clone: Other DNA variants within this sample encode the same CDR3. The chain is built from TRBV5-6 and TRBJ1-4; a possible D gene is TRBD1 (5 bases). V gave up 3 bases and J gave up 10 bases, with 10 bases separating them. The CDR3 length is 12 residues. Looked up from germline, CDR1 is SGHDT and CDR2 is YYEEEE. CDR3 coding DNA: TGTGCCAGCAGCTCACAAGGGGTAAAACTGTTTTTT. Encoded protein: CASSSQGVKLFF.

Of note for this clone: The same CDR3 is also encoded by other DNA sequences in this sample. This chain uses TRBV9 with TRBJ2-3; 10 nucleotides line up with TRBD2. V lost 3 bases to trimming and J lost 4 bases; unmatched junction nucleotides: 2. CDR1 and CDR2 (germline): SGDLS, YYNGEE. This CDR3 region has 14 residues. CDR3 in amino acids: CASSASGSADTQYF. The CDR3 region has the DNA TGTGCCAGCAGCGCTAGCGGGAGCGCAGATACGCAGTATTTT.

This sequence joins TRBV2 and TRBJ1-2; possible D gene TRBD1, 5 bases. Germline V gene data show CDR1 as SNHLY and CDR2 as FYNNEI. This CDR3 has 14 amino acids. Trimming took off 1 base at V and 5 bases at J, with 11 bases between the two ends. CDR3 protein: CASSEVRDPYGYTF. The CDR3 DNA reads TGTGCCAGCAGTGAAGTGAGGGACCCTTATGGCTACACCTTC.